These T cell receptor beta chains were read from a single sample in a study of blood T cell repertoires in COVID-19. Measured with immunoSEQ multiplex PCR; TCRdb has only the in-frame clones, and not every one. This sample carries 250,000 to 300,000 clones, 88% of them seen once, and the ten largest clones take roughly 0.8%. Sequenced sample: peripheral blood. These receptors came from a woman aged 25 to 39 with acute or convalescent COVID-19. Both conserved end residues are part of each CDR3. Each record gives: V gene, clone size, J gene, D gene, CDR3 DNA, CDR3 protein. D genes are given only for firm matches. Size is stated for part of the rows, as once, few or many counts, or as a class when the clone is expanded.

TRBV5-1	many	TRBJ2-2	TRBD1	TGCGCCAGCAGCAGGGACAGATACACCGGGGAGCTGTTTTTT	CASSRDRYTGELFF
TRBV21-1	NA	TRBJ1-6	NA	TGTGCCAGCAGCTTAACCGGGACAGGGAATTCACCCCTCCACTTT	CASSLTGTGNSPLHF
TRBV19	NA	TRBJ2-6	NA	TGTGCCAGTAACCGAGGGACTGGGGCCAACGTCCTGACTTTC	CASNRGTGANVLTF
TRBV24-1	NA	TRBJ1-5	NA	TGTGCCACCAGTGATCCCAGGGAGGGGAATCAGCCCCAGCATTTT	CATSDPREGNQPQHF
TRBV19	NA	TRBJ2-7	NA	TGTGCCAGTAGTATTTCCTTCCTCTACGAGCAGTACTTC	CASSISFLYEQYF
TRBV4-2	few	TRBJ2-7	TRBD2	TGTGCCAGCAGCCGACTAGCGGGAGAGGACTACGAGCAGTACTTC	CASSRLAGEDYEQYF
TRBV7-2	NA	TRBJ2-3	NA	TGTGCCAGCAGACTCTGGGGTAGCGAGGGTACGCAGTATTTT	CASRLWGSEGTQYF
TRBV2	NA	TRBJ2-1	NA	TGTGCCAGCAGTGAAACACAGGGATCCTACAATGAGCAGTTCTTC	CASSETQGSYNEQFF
TRBV5-1	NA	TRBJ2-1	NA	TGCGCCAGCAGCGATAGCGGTTACTCCTACAATGAGCAGTTCTTC	CASSDSGYSYNEQFF
TRBV4-1	NA	TRBJ2-5	NA	TGCGCCAGCAGCCAAGGGCCGTCAGAAGAGACCCAGTACTTC	CASSQGPSEETQYF
TRBV7-3	NA	TRBJ2-6	NA	TGTGCCAGCAGCTTCAACAGGGTCTCTGGGGCCAACGTCCTGACTTTC	CASSFNRVSGANVLTF
TRBV30	once	TRBJ2-1	TRBD2	TGTGCCTGGAGATTCGTGGGGGGGGGCAATGAGCAGTTCTTC	CAWRFVGGGNEQFF
TRBV5-4	once	TRBJ2-3	TRBD2	TGTGCCAGCAGCCTACCGAGAGTAGCGGGAGGGCCGCCCGGAGGTACGCAGTATTTT	CASSLPRVAGGPPGGTQYF
TRBV6-6	NA	TRBJ2-7	NA	TGTGCCAGCAGTCACGGGACACAGCTTTATGAGCAGTACTTC	CASSHGTQLYEQYF
TRBV19	NA	TRBJ2-5	TRBD1	TGTGCCAGTAGTACAAGGGACAGATCAGGGGAGACCCAGTACTTC	CASSTRDRSGETQYF
TRBV6-5	NA	TRBJ2-2	NA	TGTGCCAGCAGTTACTCGATGCAGGCTAACACCGGGGAGCTGTTTTTT	CASSYSMQANTGELFF
TRBV7-2	NA	TRBJ2-7	NA	TGTGCCAGCAGCCCGACTCCATACGAGCAGTACTTC	CASSPTPYEQYF
TRBV5-1	NA	TRBJ1-3	TRBD1	TGCGCCAGCAGCTCGGGACAGGACTTCTCTGGAAACACCATATATTTT	CASSSGQDFSGNTIYF
TRBV7-9	NA	TRBJ1-5	NA	TGTGCCAGCGCCCCGACGGGCAGGGTAGAGCAGCCCCAGCATTTT	CASAPTGRVEQPQHF
TRBV5-4	NA	TRBJ2-3	NA	TGTGCCAGCGATCTTTCGGTGGGGGGACGGAGCACAGATACGCAGTATTTT	CASDLSVGGRSTDTQYF
TRBV6-6	NA	TRBJ2-7	NA	TGTGCCAGCAGTTACTCCAGCTACGAGCAGTACTTC	CASSYSSYEQYF
TRBV3-1/TRBV3-2	NA	TRBJ2-1	NA	TGTGCCAGCAGCCCCCGTTCTGGGAGGAAGTACAATGAGCAGTTCTTC	CASSPRSGRKYNEQFF
TRBV4-3	NA	TRBJ2-5	NA	TGCGCCAGCAGCCAAGAATTTTCGCCCGGGATGAGGACCCAGTACTTC	CASSQEFSPGMRTQYF
TRBV27	NA	TRBJ2-1	TRBD2	TGTGCCAGCAAACGGGGGGGACTAGCGGGCAATGAGCAGTTCTTC	CASKRGGLAGNEQFF
TRBV2	NA	TRBJ2-2	TRBD2	TGTGCCAGCTCACTAGCGGAATACACCGGGGAGCTGTTTTTT	CASSLAEYTGELFF
TRBV7-6	NA	TRBJ2-2	TRBD1	TGTGCCAGCAGCCTAACACCGGGACAGGTTAACACCGGGGAGCTGTTTTTT	CASSLTPGQVNTGELFF
TRBV5-1	NA	TRBJ2-1	TRBD2	TGCGCCAGCAGCATGACTAGCGGGAAGTACAATGAGCAGTTCTTC	CASSMTSGKYNEQFF
TRBV7-6	once	TRBJ1-1	NA	TGTGCCAGCAGCTTAGGGTACGCGTCGAACACTGAAGCTTTCTTT	CASSLGYASNTEAFF
TRBV6-2/TRBV6-3	NA	TRBJ2-7	NA	TGTGCCAGCAGTGACCTGGACTGGTCCTACGAGCAGTACTTC	CASSDLDWSYEQYF
TRBV24-1	NA	TRBJ1-5	TRBD1	TGTGCCACCAGTGATCCCAAGACAGGGCTTAGCAATCAGCCCCAGCATTTT	CATSDPKTGLSNQPQHF
TRBV30	NA	TRBJ2-4	NA	TGTGCCTGGAGGTCATTGACGCACAGGGACGTAGCCAAAAACATTCAGTACTTC	CAWRSLTHRDVAKNIQYF
TRBV15	NA	TRBJ2-6	NA	TGTGCCACCAGCAGAGCCGTCAGTAACTCTGGGGCCAACGTCCTGACTTTC	CATSRAVSNSGANVLTF
TRBV12-3/TRBV12-4	NA	TRBJ2-3	NA	TGTGCCAGCAGTTCCGGTTTCCCAGATACGCAGTATTTT	CASSSGFPDTQYF
TRBV19	NA	TRBJ2-5	TRBD2	TGTGCCAGTAGTACATATCGGGGCGGGGCGGGAGAGAACCAAGAGACCCAGTACTTC	CASSTYRGGAGENQETQYF
TRBV9	NA	TRBJ2-1	TRBD2	TGTGCCAGCAGCCCGCCGGGACTAGCGGGAGTCGTAAATGAGCAGTTCTTC	CASSPPGLAGVVNEQFF
TRBV19	few	TRBJ1-2	NA	TGTGCCAGTACCCAGGGTTCGGCTAACTATGGCTACACCTTC	CASTQGSANYGYTF
TRBV4-3	NA	TRBJ1-2	NA	TGCGCCAGCAGCCAACGGGGGGACGGCAACTATGGCTACACCTTC	CASSQRGDGNYGYTF
TRBV2	NA	TRBJ1-6	NA	TGTGCCAGCAGTGAACTCAGGGAAAACTCACCCCTCCACTTT	CASSELRENSPLHF
TRBV7-9	NA	TRBJ1-5	NA	TGTGCCAGCAGCTTAGCGGCGGGTATTAGCAATCAGCCCCAGCATTTT	CASSLAAGISNQPQHF
TRBV18	NA	TRBJ2-1	TRBD1	TGTGCCAGCTCACGAAGGGCTGTAGGTTCCGGGACAGGGGGCGATGAGCAGTTCTTC	CASSRRAVGSGTGGDEQFF
TRBV9	NA	TRBJ2-2	NA	TGTGCCAGCAGCGTAGGGGCAGGCCTCAGCCCGCTAAACACCGGGGAGCTGTTTTTT	CASSVGAGLSPLNTGELFF
TRBV6-6	NA	TRBJ2-7	NA	TGTGCCAGCACCTACAGCTCCAATTCCTACGAGCAGTACTTC	CASTYSSNSYEQYF
TRBV7-9	NA	TRBJ1-2	TRBD1	TGTGCCAGCAGCTGGGGGACAGCTAACTATGGCTACACCTTC	CASSWGTANYGYTF
TRBV30	NA	TRBJ2-7	TRBD1	TGTGCCTGGAGTGCCTTAACAGGGGGCAGAACATCCTACGAGCAGTACTTC	CAWSALTGGRTSYEQYF
TRBV7-9	NA	TRBJ2-3	NA	TGTGCCAGCAGCCGGCCTGGCGGGTATAGCACAGATACGCAGTATTTT	CASSRPGGYSTDTQYF
TRBV29-1	NA	TRBJ2-4	NA	TGCAGCGTTTCGGCCGCATGGGCGGCCAAAAACATTCAGTACTTC	CSVSAAWAAKNIQYF
TRBV7-2	NA	TRBJ1-6	NA	TGTGCCAGCAGTGTAGGCGGCCAGGGGATACCCCTCCACTTT	CASSVGGQGIPLHF